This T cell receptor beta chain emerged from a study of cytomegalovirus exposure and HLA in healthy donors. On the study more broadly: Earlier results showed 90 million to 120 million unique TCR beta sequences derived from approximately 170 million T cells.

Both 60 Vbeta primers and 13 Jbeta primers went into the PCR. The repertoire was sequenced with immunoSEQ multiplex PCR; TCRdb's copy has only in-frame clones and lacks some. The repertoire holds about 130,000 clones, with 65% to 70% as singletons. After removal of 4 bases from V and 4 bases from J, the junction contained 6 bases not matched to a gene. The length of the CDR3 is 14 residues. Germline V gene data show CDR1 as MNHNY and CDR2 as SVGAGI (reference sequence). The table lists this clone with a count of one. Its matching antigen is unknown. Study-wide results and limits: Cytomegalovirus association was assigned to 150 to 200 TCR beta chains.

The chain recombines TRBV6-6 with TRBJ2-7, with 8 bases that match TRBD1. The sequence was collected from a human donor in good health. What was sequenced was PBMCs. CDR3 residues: CASSSDRVRYEQYF. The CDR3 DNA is TGTGCCAGCAGTTCGGACAGGGTTAGGTACGAGCAGTACTTC.